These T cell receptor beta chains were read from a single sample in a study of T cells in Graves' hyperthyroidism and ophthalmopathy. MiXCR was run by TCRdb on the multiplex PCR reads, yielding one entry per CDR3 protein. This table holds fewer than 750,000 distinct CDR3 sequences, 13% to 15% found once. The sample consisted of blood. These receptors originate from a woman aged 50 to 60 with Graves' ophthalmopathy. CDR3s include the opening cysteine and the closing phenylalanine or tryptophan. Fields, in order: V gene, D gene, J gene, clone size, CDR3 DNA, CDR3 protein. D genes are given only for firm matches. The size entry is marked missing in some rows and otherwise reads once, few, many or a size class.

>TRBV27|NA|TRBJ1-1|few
TGTGCCAGCAGTTTATCTCCTGGGGGGGCTGGGACTGAAGCTTTCTTT
CASSLSPGGAGTEAFF
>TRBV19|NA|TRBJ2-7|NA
TGTGCCAGTAGTAGAACAATCCCGGGCCCCACCCCCTCCTACGAGCAGTACTTC
CASSRTIPGPTPSYEQYF
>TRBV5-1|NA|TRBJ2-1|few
TGCGCCAACAGCTTGGCAGCGGAAGGGCCGGGTGAGCAGTTCTTC
CANSLAAEGPGEQFF
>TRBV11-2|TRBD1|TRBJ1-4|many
TGTGCCAGCAGCCGGAGGGGGCGCGATGAAAAACTGTTTTTT
CASSRRGRDEKLFF
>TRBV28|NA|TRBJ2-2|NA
TGTGCCAGCAGTTTGTCGGGCTGGCGTCAGGGAGGCACCGGGGAGCTGTTTTTT
CASSLSGWRQGGTGELFF
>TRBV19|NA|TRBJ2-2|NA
TGTGCCAGTACCCGAGGGCGGACGGCTAACACCGGGGAGCTGTTTTTT
CASTRGRTANTGELFF
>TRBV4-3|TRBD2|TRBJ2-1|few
TGCGCCAGCAAACCGGGACTAGCGTTCGGCTACAATGAGCAGTTCTTC
CASKPGLAFGYNEQFF
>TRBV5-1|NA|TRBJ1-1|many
TGCGCCAGCAGCGTGTCTGGGGGAGTCGGGACTGAAGCTTTCTTT
CASSVSGGVGTEAFF
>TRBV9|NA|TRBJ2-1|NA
TGTGCCAGCAGCCCAGGGAGCCCACTTTCCAATGAGCAGTTCTTC
CASSPGSPLSNEQFF
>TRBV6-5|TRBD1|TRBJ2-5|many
TGTGCCAGCAGTTACTCGATCGGACAGGGGAGTGGGGAGACCCAGTACTTC
CASSYSIGQGSGETQYF
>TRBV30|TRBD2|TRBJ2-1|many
TGTGCCTGGAGTCGGACTAGCGAGTACAATGAGCAGTTCTTC
CAWSRTSEYNEQFF
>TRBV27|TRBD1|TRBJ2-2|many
TGTGCCAGCAGTTTTCGAGGGACAGGGGTTCGTGACGGGGAGCTGTTTTTT
CASSFRGTGVRDGELFF
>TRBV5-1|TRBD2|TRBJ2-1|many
TGCGCCAGCAGCTCGCGGGAGGGCGTGGGCAATGAGCAGTTCTTC
CASSSREGVGNEQFF
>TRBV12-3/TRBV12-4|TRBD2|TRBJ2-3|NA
TGTGCCAGCAGTAACGGGAGGGCCACAGATACGCAGTATTTT
CASSNGRATDTQYF
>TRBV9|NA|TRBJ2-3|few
TGTGCCAGCAGCGTAGTTCAAGATACGCAGTATTTT
CASSVVQDTQYF
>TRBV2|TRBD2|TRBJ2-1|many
TGTGCCAGCAGTGGGAGCGGGAACTCCTACAATGAGCAGTTCTTC
CASSGSGNSYNEQFF
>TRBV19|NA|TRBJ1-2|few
TGTGCCAGTATCTCCGCAGGGATTGGAGTAGGTGGCTACACCTTC
CASISAGIGVGGYTF
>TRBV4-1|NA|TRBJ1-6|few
TGCGCCAGCAGCCAATGGCAGGAGAATTCACCCCTCCACTTT
CASSQWQENSPLHF
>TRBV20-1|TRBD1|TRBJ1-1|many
TGCAGTGCTTTCACAGGGGCGGACGCTGAAGCTTTCTTT
CSAFTGADAEAFF
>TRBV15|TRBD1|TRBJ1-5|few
TGTGCCACCAGCAGAGATAGAGGGACAGACGGCAATCAGCCCCAGCATTTT
CATSRDRGTDGNQPQHF
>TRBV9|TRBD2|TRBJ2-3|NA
TGTGCCTCCTCGGGTCCGGGACTAGCTACAGATACGCAGTATTTT
CASSGPGLATDTQYF
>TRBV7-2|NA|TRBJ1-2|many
TGTGCCAGCAGCCCAGGGTGGGACTATGGCTACACCTTC
CASSPGWDYGYTF
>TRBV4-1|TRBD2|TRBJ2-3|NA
TGCGCCAGCAACCCGACTAGCGGGAGACCAGATACGCAGTATTTT
CASNPTSGRPDTQYF
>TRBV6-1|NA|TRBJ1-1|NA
TGTGCCAGCACCCCCGACATACGGAGCTCTAACACTGAAGCTTTCTTT
CASTPDIRSSNTEAFF
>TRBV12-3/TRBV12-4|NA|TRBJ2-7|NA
TGTGCCAGCAGTTTAACCTCTAGCGCGATAAGCTACGAGCAGTACTTC
CASSLTSSAISYEQYF
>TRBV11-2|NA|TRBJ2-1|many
TGTGCCAGCAGCCCAAACTACAATGAGCAGTTCTTC
CASSPNYNEQFF
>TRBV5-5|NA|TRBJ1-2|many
TGTGCCAGCAGCGTTCCGGGACAAGTTTATGGCTACACCTTC
CASSVPGQVYGYTF
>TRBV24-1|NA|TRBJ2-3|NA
TGTGCCACCAGTGATTTGAACCTTCGAGATACGCAGTATTTT
CATSDLNLRDTQYF
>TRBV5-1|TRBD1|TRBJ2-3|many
TGCGCCAGCACTTGGGGACAGGGCACAGATACGCAGTATTTT
CASTWGQGTDTQYF
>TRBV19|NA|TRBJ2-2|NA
TGTGCCAGTAGTATCGGCTGGGGGCAGGACACCGGGGAGCTGTTTTTT
CASSIGWGQDTGELFF
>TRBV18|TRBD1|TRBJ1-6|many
TGTGCCAGCTCACCTGGGACAGTCACGCTTAATTCACCCCTCCACTTT
CASSPGTVTLNSPLHF
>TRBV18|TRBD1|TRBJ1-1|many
TGTGCCAGCTCACCGCGGACAGGGGCTGAAGCTTTCTTT
CASSPRTGAEAFF
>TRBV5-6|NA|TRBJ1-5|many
TGTGCCAGCAGCTTCCAACAGGGACTGGGTTCGCGTCAGCCCCAGCATTTT
CASSFQQGLGSRQPQHF
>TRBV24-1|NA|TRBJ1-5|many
TGTGCCACCAGTGAGCTGGGACGGGATCAGCCCCAGCATTTT
CATSELGRDQPQHF
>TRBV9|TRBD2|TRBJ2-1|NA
TGTGCCAGCAGCGCTCCGGGACTAGCGGGATTAGTGAACTACAATGAGCAGTTCTTC
CASSAPGLAGLVNYNEQFF
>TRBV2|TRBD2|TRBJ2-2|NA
TGTGCCCGCAGTCTAGCGGGAGACACCGGGGAGCTGTTTTTT
CARSLAGDTGELFF
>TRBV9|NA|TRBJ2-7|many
TGTGCCAGCAGCGTAGGAAGCACCCCCTACGAGCAGTACTTC
CASSVGSTPYEQYF
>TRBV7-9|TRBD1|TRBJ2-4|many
TGTGCCAGCAGCTTAGACCGGACAGGGGTGGAGGCAATAGCCAAAAACATTCAGTACTTC
CASSLDRTGVEAIAKNIQYF
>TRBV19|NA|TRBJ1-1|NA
TGTGCCAGTTCCCGTTACCTGAACACTGAAGCTTTCTTT
CASSRYLNTEAFF
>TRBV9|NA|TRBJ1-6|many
TGTGCCAGCAGCGTAGCCGGGGTGGATTCACCCCTCCACTTT
CASSVAGVDSPLHF
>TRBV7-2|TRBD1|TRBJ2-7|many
TGTGCCAGCAGTCCTAACAGGGGCTACGAGCAGTACTTC
CASSPNRGYEQYF
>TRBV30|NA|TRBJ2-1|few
TGTGCCTGGAGGCCCCTTAAAGGCCTCTTTAATGAGCAGTTCTTC
CAWRPLKGLFNEQFF
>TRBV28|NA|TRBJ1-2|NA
TGTGCCAGCAGTTTATCTTCGCTCGGAGGGGGCTACACCTTC
CASSLSSLGGGYTF
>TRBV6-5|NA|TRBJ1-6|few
TGTGCCAGCAGTTACTGGCAGGAGGGCTCACCCCTCCACTTT
CASSYWQEGSPLHF
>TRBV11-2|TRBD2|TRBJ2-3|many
TGTGCCAGCCTAATGGGGGGGTGGGCAGATACGCAGTATTTT
CASLMGGWADTQYF
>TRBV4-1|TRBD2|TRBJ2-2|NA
TGCGCCAGCAGCCAAGAGGGACTAGCGGGTACCCTGAACACCGGGGAGCTGTTTTTT
CASSQEGLAGTLNTGELFF
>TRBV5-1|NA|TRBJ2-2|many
TGCGCCAGCAGCTCACAGGCACCCGCGAACACCGGGGAGCTGTTTTTT
CASSSQAPANTGELFF